These 2 T cell receptor beta chains came from one sample sequenced in a study of blood T cell repertoires in COVID-19. Sequencing used immunoSEQ multiplex PCR; TCRdb keeps in-frame clones, though not all of them. The profile covers about 220,000 clones, with roughly four fifths appearing a single time and approximately 1.3% taken by the ten largest. Sequencing input: PBMCs or T cells enriched from blood (not recorded which). The receptors come from a middle-aged woman with acute COVID-19.

The chain recombines TRBV27 with TRBJ2-7, with D possibly being TRBD1 (6 bases). This CDR3 region has 14 residues. The V end was cut by 2 bases, the J end by 5 bases, with 13 bases between. In germline, CDR1 is MNHEY, CDR2 SMNVEV (reference sequence). The CDR3 bases are TGTGCCAGCAGTTTAACTGGCAGGGGTCACGAGCAGTACTTC. Translated: CASSLTGRGHEQYF.

V gene TRBV7-9 combines with J gene TRBJ1-5; D gene unclear. Deletions cut 1 base from V and 7 bases from J, with 11 bases between. The CDR3 covers 14 residues. Looked up from germline, CDR1 is SEHNR and CDR2 is FQNEAQ (reference sequence). CDR3 residues: CASSLGGGGQPQHF. The CDR3 DNA sequence: TGTGCCAGCAGCTTAGGGGGTGGAGGGCAGCCCCAGCATTTT.